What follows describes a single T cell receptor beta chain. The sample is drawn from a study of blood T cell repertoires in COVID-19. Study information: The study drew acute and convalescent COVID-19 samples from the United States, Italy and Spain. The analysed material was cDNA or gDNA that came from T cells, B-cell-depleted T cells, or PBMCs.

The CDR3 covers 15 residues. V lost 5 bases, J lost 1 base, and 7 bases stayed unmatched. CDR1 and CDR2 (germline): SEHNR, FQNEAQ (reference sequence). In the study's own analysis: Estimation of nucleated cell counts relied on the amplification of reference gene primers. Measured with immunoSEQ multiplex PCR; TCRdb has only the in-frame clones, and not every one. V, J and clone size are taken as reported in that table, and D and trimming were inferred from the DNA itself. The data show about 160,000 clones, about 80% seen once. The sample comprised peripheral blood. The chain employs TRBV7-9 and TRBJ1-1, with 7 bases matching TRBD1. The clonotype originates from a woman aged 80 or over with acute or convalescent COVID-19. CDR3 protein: CASSPVGTANTEAFF. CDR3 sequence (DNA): TGTGCCAGCAGCCCCGTCGGGACAGCGAACACTGAAGCTTTCTTT.